The rows below give T cell receptor beta chains drawn from one sample of a study of T-cell memory formation after mild COVID-19. TCRdb fed the 5' RACE reads into MiXCR, producing one record per CDR3 protein. The data hold 500,000 to 650,000 distinct CDR3 sequences, with roughly 22% observed a single time. Sequencing used PBMCs or a T cell subset sorted from them (not recorded which). The receptors shown here come from an adult woman who had mild COVID-19 (a few samples of this study predate the infection). Cell type and time point are not known. The CDR3 runs from the conserved cysteine through the conserved F or W. Each record gives: V gene, D gene, J gene, clone size, CDR3 protein, CDR3 DNA. The D gene is left open where the match is weak. The size of a clone is reported for some rows only, either as once, few or many, or as a class for expanded clones.

V: TRBV7-9; D: .; J: TRBJ2-3; size: once; CDR3: CASSLNPIHGTDTQYF; DNA: TGTGCCAGCAGCTTAAACCCCATCCATGGCACAGATACGCAGTATTTT
V: TRBV5-1; D: .; J: TRBJ1-5; size: few; CDR3: CASSFGENSNQPQHF; DNA: TGCGCCAGCAGCTTTGGTGAGAATAGCAATCAGCCCCAGCATTTT
V: TRBV18; D: .; J: TRBJ2-6; size: .; CDR3: CASSPSGPASGANVLTF; DNA: TGTGCCAGCTCACCAAGCGGGCCAGCATCTGGGGCCAACGTCCTGACTTTC
V: TRBV5-5; D: TRBD2; J: TRBJ2-1; size: .; CDR3: CASSSSGFTYNEQFF; DNA: TGTGCCAGCAGCTCTAGCGGGTTTACCTACAATGAGCAGTTCTTC
V: TRBV11-2; D: .; J: TRBJ1-1; size: few; CDR3: CASSLGGGRGEAFF; DNA: TGTGCCAGCAGCTTAGGAGGTGGTAGGGGCGAGGCTTTCTTT
V: TRBV5-1; D: .; J: TRBJ2-3; size: .; CDR3: CASSSGERGLDTQYF; DNA: TGCGCCAGCAGCTCAGGGGAAAGAGGGTTGGATACGCAGTATTTT
V: TRBV6-5; D: .; J: TRBJ2-3; size: .; CDR3: CASSWAASSTDTQYF; DNA: TGTGCCAGCAGCTGGGCGGCTTCTAGCACAGATACGCAGTATTTT
V: TRBV7-9; D: TRBD1; J: TRBJ2-7; size: .; CDR3: CASSYYRDREHEQYF; DNA: TGTGCCAGCAGCTACTACCGGGACAGGGAGCACGAGCAGTACTTC
V: TRBV29-1; D: .; J: TRBJ2-3; size: .; CDR3: CSGRGSSRSTDTQYF; DNA: TGCAGCGGGCGCGGCTCATCCCGATCCACAGATACGCAGTATTTT
V: TRBV12-3/TRBV12-4; D: TRBD2; J: TRBJ2-1; size: many; CDR3: CASSGFGGEFYNEQFF; DNA: TGTGCCAGCAGTGGATTTGGGGGGGAGTTCTACAATGAGCAGTTCTTC
V: TRBV5-6; D: .; J: TRBJ2-7; size: few; CDR3: CASSSEQYF; DNA: TGTGCCAGCAGCTCAGAGCAGTACTTC
V: TRBV5-6; D: .; J: TRBJ2-1; size: few; CDR3: CASSLQNSYNEQFF; DNA: TGTGCCAGCAGCTTACAGAACTCCTACAATGAGCAGTTCTTC
V: TRBV29-1; D: .; J: TRBJ2-7; size: few; CDR3: CSVPPVPRLVWYEQYF; DNA: TGCAGCGTCCCACCCGTCCCCCGTCTCGTTTGGTACGAGCAGTACTTC
V: TRBV4-1; D: TRBD2; J: TRBJ2-5; size: few; CDR3: CASSQDLGGKTQYF; DNA: TGCGCCAGCAGCCAAGATTTGGGGGGGAAGACCCAGTACTTC
V: TRBV7-2; D: .; J: TRBJ1-2; size: .; CDR3: CASSLAGAKNGYTF; DNA: TGTGCCAGCAGCTTAGCGGGGGCAAAGAATGGCTACACCTTC
V: TRBV5-1; D: TRBD2; J: TRBJ2-5; size: .; CDR3: CASSLVYAGLAGRLQETQYF; DNA: TGCGCCAGCAGCTTGGTATATGCGGGACTAGCGGGCAGACTCCAAGAGACCCAGTACTTC
V: TRBV12-3/TRBV12-4; D: .; J: TRBJ2-2; size: few; CDR3: CASSEGAGGGELFF; DNA: TGTGCCAGCAGTGAGGGAGCCGGCGGGGGGGAGCTGTTTTTT
V: TRBV19; D: TRBD1; J: TRBJ1-1; size: few; CDR3: CASSIDRTGRRTEAFF; DNA: TGTGCCAGTAGTATAGACCGGACAGGGAGGCGCACTGAAGCTTTCTTT
V: TRBV3-1; D: TRBD1; J: TRBJ1-6; size: .; CDR3: CASSPRDRANSPLHF; DNA: TGTGCCAGCAGCCCGCGGGACAGGGCAAATTCACCCCTCCACTTT
V: TRBV15; D: TRBD2; J: TRBJ2-2; size: few; CDR3: CATSRTSGGNTGELFF; DNA: TGTGCCACCAGCAGGACTAGCGGGGGCAACACCGGGGAGCTGTTTTTT
V: TRBV7-6; D: .; J: TRBJ1-1; size: .; CDR3: CASSLGGPELPEAFF; DNA: TGTGCCAGCAGCTTAGGGGGTCCAGAGTTGCCTGAAGCTTTCTTT
V: TRBV6-5; D: .; J: TRBJ2-1; size: .; CDR3: CASSYSEGAGYNEQFF; DNA: TGTGCCAGCAGTTACTCCGAGGGGGCGGGGTACAATGAGCAGTTCTTC
V: TRBV7-2; D: .; J: TRBJ2-2; size: few; CDR3: CASSPGIRFNTGELFF; DNA: TGTGCCAGCAGCCCCGGGATCCGATTTAACACCGGGGAGCTGTTTTTT
V: TRBV6-2/TRBV6-3; D: TRBD1; J: TRBJ1-1; size: few; CDR3: CASSGQGSSLNTEAFF; DNA: TGTGCCAGCAGCGGACAGGGCTCTTCCCTGAACACTGAAGCTTTCTTT
V: TRBV7-9; D: .; J: TRBJ2-5; size: .; CDR3: CASSLGLGNLETQYF; DNA: TGTGCCAGCAGCTTAGGTCTAGGGAACCTGGAGACCCAGTACTTC
V: TRBV10-3; D: .; J: TRBJ1-5; size: few; CDR3: CAISESGQPQHF; DNA: TGTGCCATCAGTGAGTCGGGGCAGCCCCAGCATTTT
V: TRBV2; D: .; J: TRBJ2-5; size: many; CDR3: CASSGDWEETQYF; DNA: TGTGCCAGCAGTGGGGACTGGGAAGAGACCCAGTACTTC
V: TRBV20-1; D: TRBD1; J: TRBJ1-1; size: .; CDR3: CRGQGATNTEAFF; DNA: TGCAGGGGACAGGGCGCGACGAACACTGAAGCTTTCTTT
V: TRBV20-1; D: TRBD1; J: TRBJ2-7; size: .; CDR3: CSAYPGQGGYEQYF; DNA: TGCAGTGCTTATCCGGGACAGGGAGGCTACGAGCAGTACTTC
V: TRBV29-1; D: TRBD2; J: TRBJ2-5; size: few; CDR3: CSVEGLAEETQYF; DNA: TGCAGCGTTGAAGGACTAGCGGAAGAGACCCAGTACTTC
V: TRBV5-1; D: .; J: TRBJ2-3; size: few; CDR3: CASSYTRPGHPSTDTQYF; DNA: TGCGCCAGCAGCTACACCCGCCCGGGACATCCTAGCACAGATACGCAGTATTTT
V: TRBV7-9; D: .; J: TRBJ1-2; size: few; CDR3: CAIAGNENYGYTF; DNA: TGTGCCATCGCTGGGAATGAAAACTATGGCTACACCTTC
V: TRBV7-9; D: TRBD2; J: TRBJ2-1; size: .; CDR3: CASSYWTSGDPNEQFF; DNA: TGTGCCAGCAGCTACTGGACTAGCGGGGACCCCAATGAGCAGTTCTTC
V: TRBV25-1; D: .; J: TRBJ1-1; size: few; CDR3: CARPKVYLNTEAFF; DNA: TGTGCCAGGCCTAAGGTGTACTTGAACACTGAAGCTTTCTTT
V: TRBV12-3/TRBV12-4; D: .; J: TRBJ2-1; size: .; CDR3: CASSLGQLNEQFF; DNA: TGTGCCAGCAGTCTGGGACAACTCAATGAGCAGTTCTTC
V: TRBV5-1; D: .; J: TRBJ1-1; size: few; CDR3: CASRSRSGNTEAFF; DNA: TGCGCCAGCAGGTCTCGGTCAGGGAACACTGAAGCTTTCTTT
V: TRBV30; D: .; J: TRBJ2-3; size: few; CDR3: CAWSEVMLGTDTQYF; DNA: TGTGCCTGGAGTGAAGTGATGTTGGGAACAGATACGCAGTATTTT
V: TRBV25-1; D: .; J: TRBJ1-1; size: .; CDR3: CASSEYAEAFF; DNA: TGTGCCAGCAGTGAATATGCTGAAGCTTTCTTT
V: TRBV4-3; D: .; J: TRBJ2-5; size: .; CDR3: CASSQGQGSETQYF; DNA: TGCGCCAGCAGCCAAGGGCAGGGGTCGGAGACCCAGTACTTC
V: TRBV6-2/TRBV6-3; D: .; J: TRBJ2-2; size: .; CDR3: CASKALGTGELFF; DNA: TGTGCCAGCAAGGCCCTGGGCACCGGGGAGCTGTTTTTT
V: TRBV29-1; D: .; J: TRBJ2-1; size: many; CDR3: CSVEDPISYNEQFF; DNA: TGCAGCGTTGAAGACCCAATCTCCTACAATGAGCAGTTCTTC
V: TRBV20-1; D: .; J: TRBJ1-5; size: .; CDR3: CSAREEGYEPQHF; DNA: TGCAGTGCTAGAGAAGAGGGCTACGAGCCCCAGCATTTT
V: TRBV11-3; D: TRBD1; J: TRBJ2-7; size: .; CDR3: CASTARTGYNEQYF; DNA: TGTGCCAGCACCGCCCGGACAGGTTACAATGAGCAGTACTTC
V: TRBV18; D: .; J: TRBJ2-1; size: .; CDR3: CASSPSRLHPIF; DNA: TGTGCCAGCTCACCGAGTAGACTCCATCCAATCTTC
V: TRBV12-3/TRBV12-4; D: TRBD1; J: TRBJ2-1; size: .; CDR3: CASSFRDRAFDEQFF; DNA: TGTGCCAGCAGTTTTCGGGACAGGGCATTCGATGAGCAGTTCTTC
V: TRBV20-1; D: .; J: TRBJ2-3; size: many; CDR3: CSARGIFQATDTQYF; DNA: TGCAGTGCTAGAGGGATATTCCAGGCCACAGATACGCAGTATTTT
V: TRBV7-9; D: .; J: TRBJ1-2; size: few; CDR3: CASSLQAARSARGYTF; DNA: TGTGCCAGCAGCTTACAGGCGGCCAGATCCGCGCGAGGCTACACCTTC
V: TRBV20-1; D: TRBD1; J: TRBJ1-2; size: .; CDR3: CSAKEKDRGFGYTF; DNA: TGCAGTGCCAAGGAGAAGGACAGGGGGTTTGGCTACACCTTC
V: TRBV7-2; D: TRBD2; J: TRBJ2-7; size: .; CDR3: CASSLVPVQGGYEQYF; DNA: TGTGCCAGCAGCTTAGTCCCGGTGCAGGGAGGGTACGAGCAGTACTTC
V: TRBV20-1; D: TRBD1; J: TRBJ2-7; size: .; CDR3: CSADRGHDEQYF; DNA: TGCAGCGCCGACAGGGGTCACGACGAGCAGTACTTC
V: TRBV7-2; D: .; J: TRBJ1-5; size: once; CDR3: CASSFYSDSNQPQHF; DNA: TGTGCCAGCAGCTTCTACTCCGATAGCAATCAGCCCCAGCATTTT
V: TRBV7-2; D: .; J: TRBJ2-3; size: .; CDR3: CASSLLPGGTDTQYF; DNA: TGTGCCAGCAGCTTACTCCCAGGGGGCACAGATACGCAGTATTTT
V: TRBV7-9; D: .; J: TRBJ2-7; size: .; CDR3: CASSLEGAWEQYF; DNA: TGTGCCAGCAGCTTAGAAGGGGCGTGGGAGCAGTACTTC